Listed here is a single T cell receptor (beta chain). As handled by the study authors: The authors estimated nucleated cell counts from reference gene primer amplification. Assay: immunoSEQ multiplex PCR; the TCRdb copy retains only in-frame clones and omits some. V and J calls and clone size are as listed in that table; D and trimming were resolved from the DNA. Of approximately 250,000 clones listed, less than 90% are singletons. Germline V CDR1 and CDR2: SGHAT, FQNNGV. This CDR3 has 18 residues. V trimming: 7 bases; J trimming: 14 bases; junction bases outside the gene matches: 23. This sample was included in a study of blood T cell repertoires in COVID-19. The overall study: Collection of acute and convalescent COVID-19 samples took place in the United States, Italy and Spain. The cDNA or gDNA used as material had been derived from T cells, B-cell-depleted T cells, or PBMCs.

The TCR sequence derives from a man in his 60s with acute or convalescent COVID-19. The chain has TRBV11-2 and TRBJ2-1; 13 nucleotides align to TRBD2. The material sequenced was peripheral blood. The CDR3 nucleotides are TGTGCCAGCACCCAGAGGACTAGCGGGGGACGGGGAACCTACGAGGAGTTCTTC. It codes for CASTQRTSGGRGTYEEFF.